This T cell receptor beta chain is from a study of metastatic and nonmetastatic thyroid tumors. Whole-study context: The comparison covered peripheral blood and tumor or nodule tissue in malignant and benign thyroid patients.

Looked up from germline, CDR1 is DFQATT and CDR2 is SNEGSKA (reference sequence). V was shortened by 0 bases and J by 3 bases, with 11 bases between the two germline ends. CDR3 length: 14 residues. Patients were all untreated before their thyroid surgery. TCRdb re-called the PCR reads via MiXCR. The data contain around 7,000 clones, 25% to 35% of them singletons. With respect to this clone: Antigen: not known.

Study-wide points: Benign nodules reportedly had significantly lower TCR beta diversity than malignant thyroid tumors in blood and tumor.

Sequenced sample: tumor tissue. This TCR derives from a female donor with papillary thyroid cancer or a benign thyroid nodule (not recorded which). Some clones in this sample may be carry-over from other donors' samples. This chain joins TRBV20-1 and TRBJ1-2; unclear D gene. Here the CDR3 DNA reads TGCAGTGCTAGAGATCCGAAGGGAGACTATGGCTACACCTTC. Translating it yields CSARDPKGDYGYTF.